These T cell receptor beta chains were read from a single sample in a study of blood T cells in healthy people across ages. TCRdb itself ran the 5' RACE reads through MiXCR, one entry per CDR3 protein. The top ten hold under 20% of the sample, which has about 1,000,000 distinct CDR3 sequences, around 45% seen once. Sequencing was carried out using blood. Source of these receptors: a woman aged 55-70 years in good health. CDR3s include the opening cysteine and the closing phenylalanine or tryptophan.

TRBV28	TRBJ2-1	CASPPGVSGGYNEQFF
TRBV12-3/TRBV12-4	TRBJ2-7	CASSPTSVAYEQYF
TRBV5-1	TRBJ2-1	CASSFPDNNEQFF
TRBV9	TRBJ2-4	CASSTPGPGDITGAKNIQYF
TRBV4-1	TRBJ1-2	CASSQLRRTVSVGMRYTF
TRBV6-6	TRBJ1-5	CASSLMGGRTSNQPQHF
TRBV10-3	TRBJ2-4	CAISGGDRAENIQYF
TRBV20-1	TRBJ2-1	CSARVAAGGVRETQFF
TRBV7-2	TRBJ2-7	CASSLGRTGRTYEQYF
TRBV28	TRBJ2-3	CASSGNRGSDTQYF
TRBV5-1	TRBJ2-1	CASNLDGTSGTRYNEQFF